Presented here are 9 T cell receptor beta chains from one specimen sequenced in a study of shared clonotypes between healthy human individuals. The table came from immunoSEQ multiplex PCR; TCRdb's copy has only in-frame clones and leaves some out. The table lists fewer than 650,000 clones, around three quarters of them singletons, with 12% in the top ten. Sequenced input: PBMCs. Source of these receptors: a middle-aged woman in good health. Some clones in this sample may be carry-over from other donors' samples.

In this sample, this clone turned up once. Other nucleotide sequences in the sample specify the same CDR3. The chain links TRBV14 to TRBJ2-3; D call uncertain. CDR3 length: 13 residues. Germline lookup yields CDR1 SGHDN and CDR2 FVKESK. V lost 0 bases and J lost 8, with 9 bases in between. CDR3 bases: TGTGCCAGCAGCCAAGAGTCAGGTCGTACGCAGTATTTT. It codes for CASSQESGRTQYF.

The chain has TRBV12-5 and TRBJ2-3; 7 nucleotides align to TRBD2. J was trimmed by 2 bases and V by 3 bases; bases with no gene match: 8. The CDR3 runs to 16 residues. The germline V gene has CDR1 LGHNT and CDR2 FRNRAP. As DNA, the CDR3 is TGTGCTAGTGGTTTCGTGAGGCGGGAGATCACAGATACGCAGTATTTT. The encoded protein is CASGFVRREITDTQYF.

The chain recombines TRBV10-3 with TRBJ2-6; no reliable D call. The CDR3 length is 14 residues. Germline V CDR1 and CDR2: ENHRY, SYGVKD. The V end was cut by 5 bases, the J end by 4 bases, with 9 bases between. CDR3 sequence: CAISPVAGANVLTF. The CDR3 coding sequence is TGTGCCATCAGTCCGGTGGCCGGGGCCAACGTCCTGACTTTC.

About this clone: This clone may be a read error of a much larger clone one base away. The same CDR3 can be traced to other DNA sequences in this sample. This chain uses TRBV28 with TRBJ2-7, with a possible D match to TRBD1 (5 bases). The CDR3 runs to 13 residues. Germline V gene lookup returns CDR1 MDHEN and CDR2 SYDVKM. Deletions cut 6 bases from V and 0 bases from J, with 9 bases between. This CDR3 is CASSSGHSYEQYF. CDR3 nucleotides: TGTGCCAGCAGCTCAGGGCACTCCTACGAGCAGTACTTC.

A note on this clone: A clone one base away is much larger, so this may be a read error. V and J are TRBV11-2 and TRBJ2-4; D not certain. CDR1 and CDR2 (germline): SGHAT, FQNNGV. V was cut by 1 base and J by 0 bases, with 4 bases left in between. This CDR3 spans 14 amino acids. As DNA, the CDR3 is TGTGCCAGCAGCTTAGGAGGAGCCAAAAACATTCAGTACTTC. This gives the protein CASSLGGAKNIQYF.

Concerning this clone: The sample contains more than one DNA sequence encoding this CDR3. The chain combines TRBV10-2 with TRBJ2-1; unclear D gene. The CDR3 runs 14 residues. Trimming shortened V by 7 bases and J by 4 bases, and 14 bases separated the two germline ends. CDR1 and CDR2 from the germline V gene are WSHSY and SAAADI. The CDR3 region is CASTLAGAYNEQFF. CDR3 bases: TGCGCCAGCACCCTTGCTGGCGCTTACAATGAGCAGTTCTTC.

This clone was observed a handful of times. V usage is TRBV18 and J usage is TRBJ2-5; a possible D gene is TRBD2 (6 bases). CDR3 length equals 12 residues. Deletions cut 4 bases from V and 11 bases from J, with 14 bases between. Germline CDR1 KGHSH, CDR2 LQKENI. The CDR3 sequence: CASSLQGGEQYF. CDR3 coding DNA: TGTGCCAGCTCACTGCAGGGAGGAGAACAGTACTTC.

The chain recombines TRBV4-1 with TRBJ1-2; D may be TRBD1 (6 bases). The CDR3 spans 15 residues. CDR1 is MGHRA, CDR2 YSYEKL, per germline. Trimming removed 4 bases at V and 0 bases at J, with 12 bases between. The CDR3 DNA reads TGCGCCAGCAGCCCCGGGGGCCTCCCTAACTATGGCTACACCTTC. Translated: CASSPGGLPNYGYTF.

This rearrangement joins TRBV23-1 to TRBJ1-3, with D possibly being TRBD1 (5 bases). TRBV23-1 is treated as an ORF (open reading frame) with a function not yet certain. Trimming shortened V by 2 bases and J by 4 bases, and 18 bases separated the two germline ends. The CDR3 loop spans 17 amino acids. CDR3 amino acids: CASSQNRTPTGGNTIYF. For the CDR3, the DNA is TGCGCCAGCAGTCAAAACAGGACACCTACGGGCGGAAACACCATATATTTT.